One T cell receptor beta chain is described in this entry. Deep-level settings were used for running the assay. The table came from immunoSEQ multiplex PCR; TCRdb's copy has only in-frame clones and leaves some out. The sample lists 400,000 to 600,000 clones, around 96% occurring once. This sample was included in a study of shared clonotypes between healthy human individuals. Germline CDR1 MNHNY, CDR2 SVGAGI (reference sequence). V was trimmed by 0 bases and J by 1 base, leaving 7 bases between them. The length of the CDR3 is 15 residues. The sequenced sample consisted of naive CD4+ T cells sorted from blood. As to subset: CD45RA+ positively selected. The receptor comes from a woman aged 25 to 39 in good health. The genes are TRBV6-6 and TRBJ1-5; D gene ambiguous. CDR3 bases: TGTGCCAGCAGTTACTCTAAGAGGAGCAATCAGCCCCAGCATTTT. The encoded protein is CASSYSKRSNQPQHF.